This TCR beta chain was sequenced for a study of T cell responses to AZD1222 COVID-19 vaccine. The CDR3 totals 15 residues. V dropped 1 base and J dropped 5 bases, with 13 bases sitting between them. Germline CDR1 and CDR2: MDHEN and SYDVKM. Data came from immunoSEQ multiplex PCR; TCRdb stores just in-frame clones and leaves some out. The data contain approximately 150,000 clones, around 83% of them singletons. The source material was peripheral blood, sampled 28 days after the second AZD1222 dose. The clonotype originates from an adult who received the AZD1222 COVID-19 vaccine. The chain employs TRBV28 and TRBJ2-3; D is perhaps TRBD2 (7 bases). The CDR3 region is CASSLLGGAGDTQYF. The DNA of the CDR3 is TGTGCCAGCAGTTTATTAGGGGGGGCGGGAGATACGCAGTATTTT.